This T cell receptor beta chain appears in the sequencing data of a study of T cell responses to AZD1222 COVID-19 vaccine (dated by TCRdb to the early 2020s). In the study overall: AZD1222 recipients whose second dose came at about 4 weeks and those whose second dose came at about 12 weeks were combined into one group, since spike-specific TCR depth and breadth did not differ between the two schedules. TCR sequencing covered over 230 trial participants: around 210 given two doses of AZD1222 and about 26 given two doses of MenACWY control vaccine. Enrollment into the trials was organized by age into subgroups of 18-55, 56-69 and 70-plus years, and those subgroups contained roughly 150, 30 and 60 TCR-sequenced participants, respectively. Broader findings and caveats from the paper: After two AZD1222 doses, both the breadth and the depth of spike-specific TCRs were significantly higher than at day 0 and than in MenACWY recipients. The whole spike protein was spanned by vaccine-associated CD4 TCRs, and dominant responses were seen in regions 160-218 and 743-854. Because no day 14 peak-response samples were available, repertoires were characterized only after the peak T cell response. The 56-69-year group was small, and its depth increase did not reach significance, likely because of low power. Only five to seven AZD1222 recipients were SARS-CoV-2 seropositive at baseline, limiting conclusions about previously exposed vaccinees. Epitopes outside the regions mutated in the B.1.351 and B.1.1.7 variants were reportedly recognized by nearly half of the unique spike-specific TCRs. Participants were mostly white British, with more females than males. The authors suggested clonal diversity may have been underestimated.

The CDR3 regions of human TCRbeta chains were analyzed by immunosequencing. Per the authors' processing: Repertoire TCRs were matched against a reference library of SARS-CoV-2-specific TCRs generated with the MIRA antigen-specificity platform. Breadth meant the fraction of unique TCRs that were SARS-CoV-2-associated, whereas depth meant the fraction of total T cells that were SARS-CoV-2-associated. Using the MIRA data, each spike-specific TCR was assigned both to the spike region to which the TCR was reactive and to a CD4 or CD8 class. Log10-transformed breadth and depth values were compared by one-way ANOVA with Sidak's multiple comparisons tests. The table comes from immuneACCESS by way of TCRdb, which keeps in-frame sequences with V and J called. Part of the clones is missing from these tables; in studies checked, under half for an unresolved V gene and the rest for unknown reasons. V and J calls and clone size come straight from that table; D and trimming were deduced from the DNA. The sample table records some 100,000 clones; around 90% of these occur just once. Approximately 16% of the sample comes from the top ten.

The sample's time point label is to be understood as: baseline before first vaccination. Vaccinee samples were obtained from the UK trials COV001 and COV002, which included a single-blind randomized controlled phase 2/3 trial of AZD1222 (ChAdOx1 nCoV-19) in healthy adults. Trial participant PBMC samples were collected at day 0 and day 28 after the second dose for TCRbeta chain sequencing. Points on this clone: The antigen it recognizes is unknown. Per-base quality was not reported, and no clone a single base away is much larger than it.

The cysteine opens and the phenylalanine closes a CDR3 of 13 amino acids. Left in the record is the CDR3 DNA by itself, 39 bases read in frame from the first base. According to the germline V gene, CDR1 reads SGHTA and CDR2 reads FQGNSA. Trimming accounts for 5 bases at V and 8 bases at J, while the number of junction bases matched to no gene is 7. The chain is encoded by TRBV7-2 joined to TRBJ1-2; 8 junctional bases match TRBD1. The receptor was derived from an adult in good health. This material consisted of peripheral blood, taken on day 0 of AZD1222 vaccination. This receptor has the CDR3 CASSKFGQGGYTF. The nucleotide sequence is TGTGCCAGCAGCAAGTTTGGACAGGGAGGCTACACCTTC.